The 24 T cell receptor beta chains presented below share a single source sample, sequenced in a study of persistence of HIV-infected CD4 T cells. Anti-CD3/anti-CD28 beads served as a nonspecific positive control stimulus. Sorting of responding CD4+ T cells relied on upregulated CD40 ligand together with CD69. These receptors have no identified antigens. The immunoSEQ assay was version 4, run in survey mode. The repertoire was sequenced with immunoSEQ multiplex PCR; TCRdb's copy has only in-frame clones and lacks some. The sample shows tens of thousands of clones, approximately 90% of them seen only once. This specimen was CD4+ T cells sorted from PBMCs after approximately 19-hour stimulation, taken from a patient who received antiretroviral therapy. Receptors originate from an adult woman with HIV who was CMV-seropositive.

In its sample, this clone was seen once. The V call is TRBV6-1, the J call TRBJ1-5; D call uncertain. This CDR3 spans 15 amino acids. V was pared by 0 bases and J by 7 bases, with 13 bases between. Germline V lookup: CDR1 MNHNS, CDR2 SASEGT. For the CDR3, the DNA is TGTGCCAGCAGTGAAGCGGGAGGGAGGCGGCAGCCCCAGCATTTT. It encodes CASSEAGGRRQPQHF.

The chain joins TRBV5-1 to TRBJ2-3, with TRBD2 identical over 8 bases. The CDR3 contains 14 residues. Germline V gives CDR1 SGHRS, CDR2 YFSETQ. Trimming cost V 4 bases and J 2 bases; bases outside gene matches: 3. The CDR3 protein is CASSGSGVTDTQYF. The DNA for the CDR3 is TGCGCCAGCAGCGGTAGCGGGGTCACAGATACGCAGTATTTT.

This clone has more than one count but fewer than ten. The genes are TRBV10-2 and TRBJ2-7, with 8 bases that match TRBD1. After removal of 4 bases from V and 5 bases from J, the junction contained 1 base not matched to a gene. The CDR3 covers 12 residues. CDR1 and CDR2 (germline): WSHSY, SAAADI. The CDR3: CASSGQGNEQYF. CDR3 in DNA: TGCGCCAGCAGTGGACAGGGGAACGAGCAGTACTTC.

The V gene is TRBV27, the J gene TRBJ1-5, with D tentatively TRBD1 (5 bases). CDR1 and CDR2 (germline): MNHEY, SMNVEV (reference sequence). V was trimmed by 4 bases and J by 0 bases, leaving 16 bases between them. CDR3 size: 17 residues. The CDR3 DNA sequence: TGTGCCAGCAGTTCCGGGCAGGGTGGATATAGCAATCAGCCCCAGCATTTT. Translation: CASSSGQGGYSNQPQHF.

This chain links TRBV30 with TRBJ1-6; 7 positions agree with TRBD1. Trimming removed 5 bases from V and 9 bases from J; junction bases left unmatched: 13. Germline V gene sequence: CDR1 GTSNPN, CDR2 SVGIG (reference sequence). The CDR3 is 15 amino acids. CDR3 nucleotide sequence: TGTGCCTGGGCCTGGGGACAGATCCCTGGTTCACCCCTCCACTTT. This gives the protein CAWAWGQIPGSPLHF.

CDR3 nucleotide sequence: TGTGCCAGCAGCGTAAAGGGGGGGACTGAAGCTTTCTTT. The encoded protein is CASSVKGGTEAFF. This sequence joins TRBV9 and TRBJ1-1; possibly TRBD1 for D (6 bases). V was pared by 1 base and J by 5 bases, with 9 bases between. Germline V gene data show CDR1 as SGDLS and CDR2 as YYNGEE. The CDR3 extends over 13 amino acids.

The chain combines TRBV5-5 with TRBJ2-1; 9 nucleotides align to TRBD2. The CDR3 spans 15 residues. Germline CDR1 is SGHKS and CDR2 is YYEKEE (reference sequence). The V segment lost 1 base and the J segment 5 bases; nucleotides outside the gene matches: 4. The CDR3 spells CASSLLSGGHNEQFF. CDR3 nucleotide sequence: TGTGCCAGCAGCTTGTTGAGCGGGGGGCACAATGAGCAGTTCTTC.

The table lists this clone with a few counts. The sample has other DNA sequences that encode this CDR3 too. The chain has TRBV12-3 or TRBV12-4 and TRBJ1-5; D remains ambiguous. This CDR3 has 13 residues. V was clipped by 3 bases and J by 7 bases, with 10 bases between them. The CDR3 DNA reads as TGTGCCAGCAGTTTGGGCCCGAGGCAGCCCCAGCATTTT. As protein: CASSLGPRQPQHF.

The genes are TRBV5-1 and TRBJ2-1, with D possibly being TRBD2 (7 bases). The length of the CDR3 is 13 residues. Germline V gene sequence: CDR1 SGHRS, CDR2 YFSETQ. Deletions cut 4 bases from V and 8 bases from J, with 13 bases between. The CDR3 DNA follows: TGCGCCAGCAGCAGGCAGGGGAGGGATGAGCAGTTCTTC. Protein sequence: CASSRQGRDEQFF.

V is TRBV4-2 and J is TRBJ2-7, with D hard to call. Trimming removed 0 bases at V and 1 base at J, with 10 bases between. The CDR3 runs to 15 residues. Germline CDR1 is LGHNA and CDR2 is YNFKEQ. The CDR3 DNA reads TGTGCCAGCAGCCAAGATCGCGGCGCTTCCTACGAGCAGTACTTC. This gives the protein CASSQDRGASYEQYF.

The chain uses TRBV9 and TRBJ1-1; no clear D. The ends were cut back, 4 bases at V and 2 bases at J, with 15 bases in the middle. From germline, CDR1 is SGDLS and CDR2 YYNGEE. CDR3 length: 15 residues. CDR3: CASSSSNVGNTEAFF. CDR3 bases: TGTGCCAGCAGCTCCAGTAACGTAGGAAACACTGAAGCTTTCTTT.

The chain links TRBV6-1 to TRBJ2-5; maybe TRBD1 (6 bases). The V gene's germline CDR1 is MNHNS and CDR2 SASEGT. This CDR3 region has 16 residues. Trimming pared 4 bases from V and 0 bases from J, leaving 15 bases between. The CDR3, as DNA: TGTGCCAGCAGTGCCCATCGGGACAAGTACCAAGAGACCCAGTACTTC. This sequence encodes CASSAHRDKYQETQYF.

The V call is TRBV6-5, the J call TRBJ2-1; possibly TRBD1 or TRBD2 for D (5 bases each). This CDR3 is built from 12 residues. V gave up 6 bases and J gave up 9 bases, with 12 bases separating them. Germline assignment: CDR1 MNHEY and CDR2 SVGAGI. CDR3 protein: CASSQGVGEQFF. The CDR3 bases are TGTGCCAGCAGCCAGGGAGTTGGTGAGCAGTTCTTC.

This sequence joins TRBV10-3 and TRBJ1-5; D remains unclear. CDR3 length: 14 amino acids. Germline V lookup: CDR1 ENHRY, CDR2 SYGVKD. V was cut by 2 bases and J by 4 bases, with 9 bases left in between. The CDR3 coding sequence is TGTGCCATCAGTGAGGGTGACCTAAATCAGCCCCAGCATTTT. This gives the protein CAISEGDLNQPQHF.

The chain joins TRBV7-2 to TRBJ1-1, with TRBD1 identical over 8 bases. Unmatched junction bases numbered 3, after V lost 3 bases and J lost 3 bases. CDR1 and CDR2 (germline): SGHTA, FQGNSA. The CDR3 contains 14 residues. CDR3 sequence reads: CASSLAGGHTEAFF. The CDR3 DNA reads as TGTGCCAGCAGCTTGGCAGGGGGCCACACTGAAGCTTTCTTT.

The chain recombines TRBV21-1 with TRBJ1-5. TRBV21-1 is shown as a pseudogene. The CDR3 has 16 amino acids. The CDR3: CASSKANPGGNQPQHF. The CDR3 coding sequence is TGTGCCAGCAGCAAAGCGAACCCCGGGGGCAATCAGCCCCAGCATTTT.

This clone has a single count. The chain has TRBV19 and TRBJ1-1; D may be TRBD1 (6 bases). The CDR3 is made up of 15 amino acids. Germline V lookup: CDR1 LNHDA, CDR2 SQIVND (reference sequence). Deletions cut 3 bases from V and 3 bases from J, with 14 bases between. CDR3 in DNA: TGTGCCAGTAGTATTCAGGGGTCAGGGGACACTGAAGCTTTCTTT. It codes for CASSIQGSGDTEAFF.

The CDR3 DNA follows: TGTGCCAGCAGTAAGGTGACATTCATGAACACTGAAGCTTTCTTT. Translating it yields CASSKVTFMNTEAFF. The chain recombines TRBV6-5 with TRBJ1-1; D is unclear. The germline V gene has CDR1 MNHEY and CDR2 SVGAGI. The CDR3 runs to 15 residues. V lost 5 bases and J lost 0, with 13 bases in between.

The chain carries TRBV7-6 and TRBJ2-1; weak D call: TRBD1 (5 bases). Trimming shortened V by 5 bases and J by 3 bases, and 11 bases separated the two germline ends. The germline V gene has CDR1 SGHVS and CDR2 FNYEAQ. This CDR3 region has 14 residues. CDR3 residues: CASSPAGYYNEQFF. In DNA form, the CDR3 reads TGTGCCAGCAGCCCGGCAGGGTACTACAATGAGCAGTTCTTC. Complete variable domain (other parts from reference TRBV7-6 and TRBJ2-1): GAGVSQSPRYKVTKRGQDVALRCDPISGHVSLYWYRQALGQGPEFLTYFNYEAQQDKSGLPNDRFSAERPEGSISTLTIQRTEQRDSAMYRCASSPAGYYNEQFFGPGTRLTVL.

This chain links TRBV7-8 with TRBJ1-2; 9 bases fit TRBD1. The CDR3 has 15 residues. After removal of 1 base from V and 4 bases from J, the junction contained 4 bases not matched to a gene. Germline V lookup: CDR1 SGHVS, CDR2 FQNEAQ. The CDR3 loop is CASSLGTGGVYGYTF. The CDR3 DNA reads TGTGCCAGCAGCTTAGGAACAGGGGGCGTCTATGGCTACACCTTC.

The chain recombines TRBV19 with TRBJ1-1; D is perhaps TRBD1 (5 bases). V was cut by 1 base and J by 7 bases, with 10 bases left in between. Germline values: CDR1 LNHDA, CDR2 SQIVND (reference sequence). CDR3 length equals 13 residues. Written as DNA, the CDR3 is TGTGCCAGTAGTATAGCGCAGGGAGGTGAAGCTTTCTTT. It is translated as CASSIAQGGEAFF. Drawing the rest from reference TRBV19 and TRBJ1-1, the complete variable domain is DGGITQSPKYLFRKEGQNVTLSCEQNLNHDAMYWYRQDPGQGLRLIYYSQIVNDFQKGDIAEGYSVSREKKESFPLTVTSAQKNPTAFYLCASSIAQGGEAFFGQGTRLTVV.

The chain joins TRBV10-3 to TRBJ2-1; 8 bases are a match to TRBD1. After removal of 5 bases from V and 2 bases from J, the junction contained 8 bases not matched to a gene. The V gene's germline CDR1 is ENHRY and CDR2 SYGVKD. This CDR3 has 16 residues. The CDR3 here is CAISIQGQEPYNEQFF. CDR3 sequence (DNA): TGTGCCATCAGTATCCAGGGACAGGAACCCTACAATGAGCAGTTCTTC.

CDR3 sequence reads: CASSVGGFAEKLFF. The CDR3 DNA is TGTGCCAGCAGTGTTGGCGGGTTTGCGGAAAAACTGTTTTTT. This chain links TRBV2 with TRBJ1-4, with D unresolved. This CDR3 is built from 14 residues. Germline CDR1 is SNHLY and CDR2 is FYNNEI. V was trimmed by 4 bases and J by 8 bases, leaving 14 bases between them.

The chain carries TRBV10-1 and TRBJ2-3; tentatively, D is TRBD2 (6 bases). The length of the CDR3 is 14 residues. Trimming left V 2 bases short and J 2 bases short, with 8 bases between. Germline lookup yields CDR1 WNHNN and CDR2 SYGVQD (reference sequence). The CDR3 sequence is CASSEAGYTDTQYF. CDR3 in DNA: TGCGCCAGCAGTGAGGCGGGATACACAGATACGCAGTATTTT.